The clone carrying this T cell receptor beta chain was detected many times. The data were taken from a study of human T cells and chemical hapten exposure. Study-wide background: TCR yields differed between samples (mainly from small differences in pooled library volume).

Total RNA extraction was carried out from unfractionated whole blood. Each cDNA molecule in the library carried unique molecular identifiers. As processed by the authors: Samples ranged from roughly 20,000 to 750,000 TCRs, with a median of roughly 95,000. MiXCR was run by TCRdb on the reads, yielding one entry per CDR3 protein. The V and J calls here are based on TCRdb, not the publication. The profile shows around 120,000 distinct CDR3 sequences, 8.5% to 9% of them singletons. Specimen: whole blood. This clonotype was obtained from a human donor in good health. Some clones in this sample may be carry-over from other donors' samples.

The CDR3 DNA reads TGCGCCAGCAGCCAAGATTCTGGGTACGAGCAGTACTTC. Its protein is CASSQDSGYEQYF. The chain has TRBV4-1 and TRBJ2-7, with unresolved D. The CDR3 is 13 residues long. The germline CDR1 and CDR2 sequences are MGHRA and YSYEKL. Trimming took 0 bases from V and 4 from J, leaving 7 bases between them.